This TCR beta chain appears in the sequencing data of a study of T cell changes during pregnancy in multiple sclerosis. The CDR3 runs to 14 residues. V was trimmed by 3 bases and J by 0 bases, leaving 6 bases between them. Germline CDR1 MDHEN, CDR2 SYDVKM. TCRdb's table, derived via immunoSEQ multiplex PCR, lists solely in-frame clones and lacks some. Of 80,000 to 95,000 clones listed, about 94% were seen once; the top ten hold around 1.4%. The V call is TRBV28, the J call TRBJ2-1; unclear D gene. This TCR came from a female donor in good health, enrolled as a control in a pregnancy study. This specimen consisted of peripheral blood, obtained in the third trimester of pregnancy. CDR3 DNA sequence: TGTGCCAGCAGTTTCCCGAGCTCCTACAATGAGCAGTTCTTC. It encodes CASSFPSSYNEQFF.